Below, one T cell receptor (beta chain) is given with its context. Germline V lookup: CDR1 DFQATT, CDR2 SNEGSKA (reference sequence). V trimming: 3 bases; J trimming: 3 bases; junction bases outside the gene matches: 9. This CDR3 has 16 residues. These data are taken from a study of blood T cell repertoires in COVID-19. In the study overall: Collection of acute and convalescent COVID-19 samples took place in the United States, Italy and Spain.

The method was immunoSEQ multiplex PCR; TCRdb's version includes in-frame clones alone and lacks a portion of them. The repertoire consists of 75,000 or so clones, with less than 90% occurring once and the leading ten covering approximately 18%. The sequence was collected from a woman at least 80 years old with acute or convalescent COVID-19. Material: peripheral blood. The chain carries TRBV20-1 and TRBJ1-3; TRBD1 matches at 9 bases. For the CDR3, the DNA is TGCAGTGCTAGTAATACAGGGGGCATTCGTGGAAACACCATATATTTT. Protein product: CSASNTGGIRGNTIYF.